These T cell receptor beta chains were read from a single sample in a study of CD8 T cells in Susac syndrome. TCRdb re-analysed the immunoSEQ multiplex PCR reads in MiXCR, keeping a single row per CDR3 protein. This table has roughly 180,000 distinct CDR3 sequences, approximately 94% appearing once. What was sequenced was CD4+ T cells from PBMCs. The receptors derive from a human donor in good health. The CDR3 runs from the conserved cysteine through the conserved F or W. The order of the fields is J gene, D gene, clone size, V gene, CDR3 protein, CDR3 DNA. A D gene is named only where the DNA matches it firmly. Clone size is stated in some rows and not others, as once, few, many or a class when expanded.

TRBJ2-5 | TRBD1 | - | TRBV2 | CASRRTGVWETQYF | TGTGCCAGCAGGAGGACAGGGGTTTGGGAGACCCAGTACTTC
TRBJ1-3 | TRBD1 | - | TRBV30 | CAVPDRGPGNTIYF | TGTGCCGTCCCGGACAGGGGGCCTGGAAACACCATATATTTT
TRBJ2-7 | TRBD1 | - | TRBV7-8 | CASSPDRGGYEQYF | TGTGCCAGCAGCCCAGACAGGGGAGGCTACGAGCAGTACTTC
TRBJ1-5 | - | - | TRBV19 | CASSKAQGGNQPQHF | TGTGCCAGTAGCAAAGCCCAGGGAGGCAATCAGCCCCAGCATTTT
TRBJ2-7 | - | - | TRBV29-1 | CTEGPETYEQYF | TGCACCGAGGGTCCGGAAACCTACGAGCAGTACTTC
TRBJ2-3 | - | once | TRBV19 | CASSIERSTQYF | TGTGCCAGTAGTATAGAACGGAGTACGCAGTATTTT
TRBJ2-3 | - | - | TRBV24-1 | CATGQSTDTQYF | TGTGCCACCGGGCAGAGCACAGATACGCAGTATTTT
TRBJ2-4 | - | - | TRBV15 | CATSRGENIQYF | TGTGCCACCAGCAGAGGGGAAAACATTCAGTACTTC
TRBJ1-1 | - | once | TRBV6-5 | CASSAIGGAGTEAFF | TGTGCCAGCAGTGCAATCGGGGGCGCGGGAACTGAAGCTTTCTTT
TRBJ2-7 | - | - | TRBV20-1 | CSARRPSGYEQYF | TGCAGTGCTAGACGCCCATCCGGATACGAGCAGTACTTC
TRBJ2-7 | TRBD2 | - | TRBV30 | CAWSEGLAGEEQYF | TGTGCCTGGAGTGAGGGACTAGCGGGAGAAGAGCAGTACTTC
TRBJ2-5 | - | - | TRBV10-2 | CASSESGNQETQYF | TGCGCCAGCAGTGAGTCTGGGAACCAAGAGACCCAGTACTTC
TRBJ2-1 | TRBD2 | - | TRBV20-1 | CSAVAGAPFF | TGCAGTGCTGTGGCGGGAGCCCCGTTCTTC
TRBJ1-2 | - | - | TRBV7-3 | CASSLSRDYGYTF | TGTGCCAGCAGCTTATCCAGGGACTATGGCTACACCTTC
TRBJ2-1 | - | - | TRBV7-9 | CASSLTDRPSYNEQFF | TGTGCCAGCAGCTTAACCGACAGGCCGTCCTACAATGAGCAGTTCTTC
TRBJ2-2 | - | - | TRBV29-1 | CSVRTGTGELFF | TGCAGCGTTCGAACAGGGACCGGGGAGCTGTTTTTT
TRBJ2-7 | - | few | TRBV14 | CASSQQGYEQYF | TGTGCCAGCAGCCAACAGGGCTACGAGCAGTACTTC